Below are 4 T cell receptor beta chains sequenced from a single sample in a study of blood T cell repertoires in COVID-19. The repertoire was sequenced with immunoSEQ multiplex PCR; TCRdb's copy has only in-frame clones and lacks some. The sample has about 120,000 clones; under 90% are singletons. Source material: peripheral blood. Every receptor here comes from a man aged 55 to 70 with acute or convalescent COVID-19.

J is TRBJ2-7 and V is TRBV19; D remains unclear. Germline assignment: CDR1 LNHDA and CDR2 SQIVND (reference sequence). Trimming took 6 bases from V and 3 from J, leaving 6 bases between them. The CDR3 sequence is 11 residues long. CDR3 region: CASSPGYEQYF. In nucleotides, the CDR3 is TGTGCCAGTAGCCCCGGCTACGAGCAGTACTTC.

V gene TRBV27 combines with J gene TRBJ2-7; D may be TRBD1 (6 bases). The ends were cut back, 3 bases at V and 7 bases at J, with 25 bases in the middle. The CDR3 totals 17 residues. Germline V lookup: CDR1 MNHEY, CDR2 SMNVEV (reference sequence). CDR3 region: CASSLHMTGFLLREQYF. The DNA of the CDR3 is TGTGCCAGCAGTTTGCACATGACAGGATTCCTCCTACGGGAGCAGTACTTC.

This clone was detected only once. V and J are TRBV3-1 (or the pseudogene TRBV3-2) and TRBJ2-1; no clear D gene. The ends were cut back, 0 bases at V and 11 bases at J, with 8 bases in the middle. This CDR3 comprises 12 residues. Germline CDR1 LGHDT, CDR2 YNNKEL (reference sequence). The CDR3 coding sequence is TGTGCCAGCAGCCAAGAGACGAGGAAGCAGTTCTTC. Translating it yields CASSQETRKQFF.

V gene TRBV11-2 combines with J gene TRBJ2-1; no definite D call. V was clipped by 0 bases and J by 8 bases, with 11 bases between them. From germline, CDR1 is SGHAT and CDR2 FQNNGV. The CDR3 runs 14 residues. The CDR3 bases are TGTGCCAGCAGCTTAGAGGAGATAGCCCATGAGCAGTTCTTC. This encodes CASSLEEIAHEQFF.